These T cell receptor beta chains were read from a single sample in a study of cytomegalovirus exposure and HLA in healthy donors. TCRdb keeps only in-frame clones here, not all; method: immunoSEQ multiplex PCR. The data contain some 130,000 clones, roughly 82% of them singletons. Sequenced material: PBMCs. These receptors were taken from a male donor in good health and CMV-seropositive. CDR3s include the opening cysteine and the closing phenylalanine or tryptophan. Fields, in order: J gene, clone size, D gene, V gene, CDR3 DNA, CDR3 protein. D genes are given only for firm matches. Some rows mark clone size as missing; the rest say once, few, many or name a class of expanded clone.

TRBJ2-7 once TRBD1 TRBV7-8 TGTGCCAGCAGCTTACTCTTGGGACAGGCTTTCGAGCAGTACTTC CASSLLLGQAFEQYF
TRBJ1-2 . . TRBV18 TGTGCCAGCTCACCGATGACAACAGGGTATGGCTACACCTTC CASSPMTTGYGYTF
TRBJ2-7 . . TRBV4-3 TGCGCCAGCAGCCAAGATCGACCCCCAGGGGAGCAGTACTTC CASSQDRPPGEQYF
TRBJ2-4 . . TRBV4-3 TGCGCCAGCAGCCAAGGTAGCTCGAGTCGGGACATTCAGTACTTC CASSQGSSSRDIQYF
TRBJ2-1 once TRBD2 TRBV19 TGTGCCAGTAGCGCCCACCCGGGGGGGGAGCAGTTCTTC CASSAHPGGEQFF
TRBJ2-1 . TRBD2 TRBV28 TGTGCCAGCAGTCCAGCGGGGGCGAGCTCCTACAATGAGCAGTTCTTC CASSPAGASSYNEQFF
TRBJ2-7 . TRBD2 TRBV9 TGTGCCAGCAGCGAGGGACTAGCGGAGGGCTACGAGCAGTACTTC CASSEGLAEGYEQYF
TRBJ2-7 . TRBD2 TRBV7-9 TGTGCCAGCAGCACTGCGGGTAGCGGGAGCTACGAGCAGTACTTC CASSTAGSGSYEQYF
TRBJ1-4 . . TRBV28 TGTGCCAGCAGTTTCAGGGGAGCTAATGAAAAACTGTTTTTT CASSFRGANEKLFF
TRBJ1-3 . . TRBV9 TGTGCCAGCAGCGTAGCTACAGGGAGCGGAAACACCATATATTTT CASSVATGSGNTIYF
TRBJ1-2 . . TRBV7-8 TGTGCCAGCAGCTACGTGCGGGGGCGCGTTGATCACTATGGCTACACCTTC CASSYVRGRVDHYGYTF
TRBJ2-7 once . TRBV5-6 TGTGCCAGCAGCTTGTGGAACAGCAACTACGAGCAGTACTTC CASSLWNSNYEQYF
TRBJ2-4 . . TRBV21-1 TGTGCCAGCAGCTCCCCCGGGACAGAGAGCTCCGTAGCCAAAAACATTCAGTACTTC CASSSPGTESSVAKNIQYF
TRBJ1-4 . . TRBV27 TGTGCCAGCAGTCAACCGGGGGGTTCGGATGAAAAACTGTTTTTT CASSQPGGSDEKLFF
TRBJ2-6 . . TRBV5-6 TGTGCCAGCAGCAACCCCGGGGGGGCCAACGTCCTGACTTTC CASSNPGGANVLTF
TRBJ2-3 . . TRBV5-1 TGCGCCAGCAGACCAGGGGTTAGCACAGATACGCAGTATTTT CASRPGVSTDTQYF
TRBJ1-4 . . TRBV5-5 TGTGCCAGCAGCCCATTGACAGATGAAAAACTGTTTTTT CASSPLTDEKLFF
TRBJ1-2 . TRBD1 TRBV2 TGTGCCAGCAGTGAAGAGACAGGGCTAAACTATGGCTACACCTTC CASSEETGLNYGYTF
TRBJ2-3 . . TRBV28 TGTGCCAGCAGTCCCTCACTAGACACTAGCACAGATACGCAGTATTTT CASSPSLDTSTDTQYF
TRBJ2-7 . . TRBV25-1 TGTGCCACCCTGACTGCGTTCGGTGGCGAGCAGTACTTC CATLTAFGGEQYF
TRBJ1-5 . TRBD1 TRBV27 TGTGCCAGCAGTTTGGGACAGGGCTTTAATCAGCCCCAGCATTTT CASSLGQGFNQPQHF
TRBJ2-3 . TRBD2 TRBV11-3 TGTGCCAGCAGCTTAGGCCACCAGGGAGGGGGCACAGATACGCAGTATTTT CASSLGHQGGGTDTQYF
TRBJ2-3 once TRBD2 TRBV7-3 TGTGCCAGCAGCCCCGGGATAGCGGGAGGCACAGATACGCAGTATTTT CASSPGIAGGTDTQYF
TRBJ2-2 few . TRBV4-3 TGCGCCAGCAGCCAGTTACGCCCGGAGGACACCGGGGAGCTGTTTTTT CASSQLRPEDTGELFF
TRBJ2-7 . . TRBV5-8 TGTGCCAGCAGCTTGGCCTTACAGGGATGGAGGTCCTACGAGCAGTACTTC CASSLALQGWRSYEQYF
TRBJ1-1 . . TRBV6-1 TGTGCCAGCACCTTAATGGGGAGGACTGAAGCTTTCTTT CASTLMGRTEAFF
TRBJ2-2 . TRBD2 TRBV7-3 TGTGCCAGCAGCCCCCTAGCGGGAAAGGTCACCGGGGAGCTGTTTTTT CASSPLAGKVTGELFF
TRBJ2-2 once . TRBV6-5 TGTGCCAGCAGTTACTCGCCCTCAGGGTACACCGGGGAGCTGTTTTTT CASSYSPSGYTGELFF
TRBJ2-7 few TRBD1 TRBV30 TGTGCCTGGAGTTTGGGACAGAAGGTGCAGTACTTC CAWSLGQKVQYF
TRBJ2-1 . TRBD2 TRBV7-3 TGTGCCAGCAGCTTTAACGGGGGGAATGAGCAGTTCTTC CASSFNGGNEQFF
TRBJ2-5 . TRBD2 TRBV7-9 TGTTCCAGCAGCGCCACTAGCGGGGGACAAGAGACCCAGTACTTC CSSSATSGGQETQYF
TRBJ2-7 . . TRBV6-6 TGTGCCAGCAGTGCCAGGGTAGAGCAGTACTTC CASSARVEQYF
TRBJ2-5 . . TRBV9 TGTGCCAGCAGCGCTATGATTAGCCAAGAGACCCAGTACTTC CASSAMISQETQYF
TRBJ2-7 . . TRBV25-1 TGTGCCAGCAGTGAAAAGGGGGCGGGGGGCTACGAGCAGTACTTC CASSEKGAGGYEQYF
TRBJ2-3 . . TRBV10-3 TGTGCCATCAGCCCACAGGTTACAGATACGCAGTATTTT CAISPQVTDTQYF
TRBJ1-5 . . TRBV15 TGTGCCACCAGCCCGCAGGGCAATCAGCCCCAGCATTTT CATSPQGNQPQHF
TRBJ1-1 . . TRBV30 TGTGCCTGGAACCTTCTAACGAACACTGAAGCTTTCTTT CAWNLLTNTEAFF
TRBJ1-5 . . TRBV7-9 TGTGCCAGCAGCGTCCAGGGTGTAGCCCAGCATTTT CASSVQGVAQHF
TRBJ2-5 . . TRBV4-1 TGCGCCAGCAGCCAAGATGGGGGCCAGGGTAGGGAGACCCAGTACTTC CASSQDGGQGRETQYF
TRBJ2-1 . TRBD2 TRBV7-2 TGTGCCAGCAGCAGGCAACTAGCGGCTCGCTACAATCAGCAGTTCTTC CASSRQLAARYNQQFF
TRBJ2-7 once . TRBV30 TGTGCCTGGAGTGAGGGGGATCTGTACGAGCAGTACTTC CAWSEGDLYEQYF
TRBJ2-7 . TRBD1 TRBV6-1 TGTGCCAGCAGTGACACCGGGACAGTGTTCGGGGAGCAGTACTTC CASSDTGTVFGEQYF
TRBJ2-3 . TRBD1 TRBV19 TGTGCTAGTATGGACAGGGACGTTAATACGCAGTATTTT CASMDRDVNTQYF
TRBJ2-2 . TRBD2 TRBV19 TGTGCCAGTAGTATCCGGCGGGAGGGCGGGGAGCTGTTTTTT CASSIRREGGELFF
TRBJ2-7 . . TRBV14 TGTGCCAGCAGCCAGTACGTGGGCGGGAACTCCTACGAGCAGTACTTC CASSQYVGGNSYEQYF
TRBJ1-6 . TRBD1 TRBV7-2 TGTGCCAGCAGCCCAGGGACAGGGAGCTCCTATAATTCACCCCTCCACTTT CASSPGTGSSYNSPLHF
TRBJ2-7 . . TRBV28 TGTGCCAGCAATAGAAACAGGGTTCCCTACGAGCAGTACTTC CASNRNRVPYEQYF
TRBJ2-5 . TRBD2 TRBV10-3 TGTGCCATCGCTAGCGGGAGCGAGGAGACCCAGTACTTC CAIASGSEETQYF
TRBJ2-2 . TRBD2 TRBV7-3 TGTGCCAGCAGCTTACTAACTAGCGGAACCGGGGAGCTGTTTTTT CASSLLTSGTGELFF
TRBJ2-5 once TRBD2 TRBV10-3 TGTGCCATCAGTGAGTCTAGCGGGAGGGCAGGGCAAGAGACCCAGTACTTC CAISESSGRAGQETQYF
TRBJ2-3 . TRBD2 TRBV6-5 TGTGCCAGCAGTTCCCGAGTTAGCGGGGATACGCAGTATTTT CASSSRVSGDTQYF
TRBJ1-1 . . TRBV27 TGTGCCAGCAGTTTATCCGAACTTGGGAACACTGAAGCTTTCTTT CASSLSELGNTEAFF
TRBJ2-2 . TRBD2 TRBV5-1 TGCGCCAGCAGCCCGGGACTAGCGGGAGTGAGCGGGGAGCTGTTTTTT CASSPGLAGVSGELFF